This entry is about one T cell receptor (beta chain). What it recognizes is unknown. CDR1 ENHRY and CDR2 SYGVKD come from the germline V gene. V trimming: 4 bases; J trimming: 1 base; junction bases outside the gene matches: 4. The CDR3 sequence is 15 residues long. This sample stems from a study of CD4 T cells in relation to SARS-CoV-2 and coronaviruses. Study-level information: After less than eleven days of antigen culture, PBMC TCR beta CDR3s were sequenced.

Fewer than 130,000 naive or memory CD4+ cells were cultured with CEF peptides for nine to ten days. Study-wide results and limits: Culture-expanded clones reflect memory recall rather than primary priming during culture.

Generated by immunoSEQ multiplex PCR, the TCRdb table keeps only in-frame clones and is missing some. This repertoire shows some 45,000 clones, about 80% found once; its top ten account for under 1.5%. V gene TRBV10-3 combines with J gene TRBJ2-5, with TRBD2 matching over 9 bases. Sequenced: naive CD4+ T cells from PBMCs, cultured in vitro. Sample subset: naive CD4+ T cells isolated by negative enrichment. The sequence was obtained from an adult with COVID-19. CDR3 residues: CAISVLAGAQETQYF. The CDR3 nucleotides are TGTGCCATCAGTGTTTTAGCGGGAGCCCAAGAGACCCAGTACTTC.